Sequencing of this T cell receptor beta chain was carried out in a study of OX40 agonist ivuxolimab in advanced cancers. Whole-study findings and limits: Some of the lowest clonal expansion was seen in partial responders at 0.1-3.0 mg/kg.

The CDR3 runs to 15 residues. Per the germline V gene, CDR1 is SGDLS and CDR2 is YYNGEE. Trimming took 0 bases from V and 9 from J, leaving 13 bases between them. Profiling relied on immunoSEQ multiplex PCR, and the TCRdb table lists in-frame clones only, not all of them. The data contain fewer than 100,000 clones, roughly nine tenths of them singletons. As for this clone: Its specificity is not known.

Sample: CD4+ or CD8+ T cells sorted from blood, taken in a trial of the OX40 agonist ivuxolimab. The chain couples TRBV9 to TRBJ1-6, with no clear D. The clonotype was recovered from an adult with an advanced solid tumor such as melanoma, head and neck, liver or kidney cancer. The CDR3, as DNA: TGTGCCAGCAGCGTAGTTGGAGCTCTAGGTTCACCCCTCCACTTT. It translates to CASSVVGALGSPLHF.